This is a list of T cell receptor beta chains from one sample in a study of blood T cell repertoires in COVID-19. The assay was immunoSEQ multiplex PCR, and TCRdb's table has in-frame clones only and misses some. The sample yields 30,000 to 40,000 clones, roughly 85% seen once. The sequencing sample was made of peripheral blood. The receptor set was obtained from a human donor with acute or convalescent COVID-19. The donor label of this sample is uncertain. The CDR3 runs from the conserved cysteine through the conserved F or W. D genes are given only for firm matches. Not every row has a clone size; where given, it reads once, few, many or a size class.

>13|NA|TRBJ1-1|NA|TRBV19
TGTGCCAGTTACGGACAACTGAACACTGAAGCTTTCTTT
CASYGQLNTEAFF
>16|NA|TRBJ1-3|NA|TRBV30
TGTGCCTGGAGTGTGTCGGTCCCCCTATCTGGAAACACCATATATTTT
CAWSVSVPLSGNTIYF
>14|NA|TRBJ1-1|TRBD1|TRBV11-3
TGTGCCAGCAGCTTAGAGGGGACAGGGAGTGAAGCTTTCTTT
CASSLEGTGSEAFF
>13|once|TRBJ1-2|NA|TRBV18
TGTGCCAGCTCACCTTCACAGGGAAGCGGCTACACCTTC
CASSPSQGSGYTF
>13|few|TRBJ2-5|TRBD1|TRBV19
TGTGCCAGTAGCTCAACAGGGGAGGAGACCCAGTACTTC
CASSSTGEETQYF
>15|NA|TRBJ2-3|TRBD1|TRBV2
TGTGCCAGCGGGACGGGGGCAGGGGGCTTTGATACGCAGTATTTT
CASGTGAGGFDTQYF
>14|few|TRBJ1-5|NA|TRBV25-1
TGTGCCAGCACCGCTTCGGAGGGGAATCAGCCCCAGCATTTT
CASTASEGNQPQHF
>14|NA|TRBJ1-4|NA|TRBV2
TGTGCCAGCAGTGCCGGGACACTGGATGAAAAACTGTTTTTT
CASSAGTLDEKLFF
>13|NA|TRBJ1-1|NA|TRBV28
TGTGCCAGCAGTTTGGGGGGGAGCACTGAAGCTTTCTTT
CASSLGGSTEAFF
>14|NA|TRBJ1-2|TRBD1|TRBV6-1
TGTGCCAGCAAGCCTCCAGGGGGCGAGAATGGCTACACCTTC
CASKPPGGENGYTF
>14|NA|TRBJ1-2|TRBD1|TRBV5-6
TGTGCCAGCAGCCAGGACAGGGCTAACTATGGCTACACCTTC
CASSQDRANYGYTF
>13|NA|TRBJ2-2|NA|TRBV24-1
TGTGCCACCAGTGATAGGGGTGCCGGGGAGCTGTTTTTT
CATSDRGAGELFF
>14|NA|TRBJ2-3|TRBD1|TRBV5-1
TGCGCCAGCAGCCCCGGGACAGGGACAGATACGCAGTATTTT
CASSPGTGTDTQYF
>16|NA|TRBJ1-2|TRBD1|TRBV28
TGTGCCAGCAATGACTGGTCAGGGGGCAATAACTATGGCTACACCTTC
CASNDWSGGNNYGYTF
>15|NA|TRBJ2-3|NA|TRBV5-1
TGCGCCAGCAGAGGGGCACGAACTAGCACAGATACGCAGTATTTT
CASRGARTSTDTQYF
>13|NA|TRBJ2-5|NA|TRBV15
TGTGCCACCAGATACTCGGTCGGAGAGACCCAGTACTTC
CATRYSVGETQYF
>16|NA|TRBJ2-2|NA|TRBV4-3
TGCGCCAGCAGCCAAGTCGATTGGGGGCTTGGCGGGGAGCTGTTTTTT
CASSQVDWGLGGELFF
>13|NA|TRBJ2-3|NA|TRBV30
TGTGCCTGGAGTGTGGGGGACATGAATACGCAGTATTTT
CAWSVGDMNTQYF
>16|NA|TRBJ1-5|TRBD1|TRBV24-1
TGTGCCACCAGTGATAGACAGGGTAACGGCAATCAGCCCCAGCATTTT
CATSDRQGNGNQPQHF
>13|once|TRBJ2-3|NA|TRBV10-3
TGTGCCATCACCCGACAATATGCGGGTGCGCAGTATTTT
CAITRQYAGAQYF
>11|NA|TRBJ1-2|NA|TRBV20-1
TGCAGTGCCGTCGACGGGTATGGCTACACCTTC
CSAVDGYGYTF
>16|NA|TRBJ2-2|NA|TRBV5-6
TGTGCCAGCAGCTTTTCCGACATCACAGCCAACGGGGAGCTGTTTTTT
CASSFSDITANGELFF
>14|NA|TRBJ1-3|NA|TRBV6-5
TGTGCCAGCAGCCTATACTACTCTGGAAACACCATATATTTT
CASSLYYSGNTIYF
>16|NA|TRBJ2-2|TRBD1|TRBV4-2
TGTGCCAGCAGCCAAGAAACAGGGGTGAACACCGGGGAGCTGTTTTTT
CASSQETGVNTGELFF
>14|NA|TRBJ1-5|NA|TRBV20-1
TGCAGTGCTAGTGGAGGTTCCAGCAATCAGCCCCAGCATTTT
CSASGGSSNQPQHF
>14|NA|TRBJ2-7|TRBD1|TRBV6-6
TGTGCCAGCAACGCCGGGACAGGGGTTTACGAGCAGTACTTC
CASNAGTGVYEQYF
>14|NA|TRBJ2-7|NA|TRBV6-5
TGTGCCAGCACCAGAAAGTGGGAGGGGGACGAGCAGTACTTC
CASTRKWEGDEQYF
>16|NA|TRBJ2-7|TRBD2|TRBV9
TGTGCCAGCAGCCCCCACGAGCGGGGGAGCTCCTACGAGCAGTACTTC
CASSPHERGSSYEQYF
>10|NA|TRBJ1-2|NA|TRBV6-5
TGTGCCAGCAGCAGACACGGCTACACCTTC
CASSRHGYTF